The next 23 T cell receptor beta chains were all read from a single sample in a study of regulatory T cells in long-lasting Graves disease. Libraries of TCR beta came from iRepertoire HTBI primers plus Arm-PCR of CDR3 regions. TCRdb re-analysed the multiplex PCR reads in MiXCR, keeping a single row per CDR3 protein. Among 250,000 to 400,000 distinct CDR3 sequences listed, 15% to 20% were seen once. Time point meaning: newly diagnosed GD, antithyroid drugs for less than 3 months. From PBMCs, RNA was extracted and then used to make the TCR library. Source: peripheral blood mononuclear cells (PBMCs), taken at new diagnosis, from a patient treated with antithyroid drugs. Source of these receptors: a female donor with Graves disease.

A few counts support this clonotype. The chain links TRBV3-1 to TRBJ2-7, with 7 bases identical to TRBD1. This CDR3 has 14 amino acids. Trimming took 4 bases from V and 2 from J; bases not matched to a gene: 5. The germline gives CDR1 LGHDT, CDR2 YNNKEL (reference sequence). The DNA for the CDR3 is TGTGCCAGCAGCCCCGGGACAGTAGCCTACGAGCAGTACTTC. This encodes CASSPGTVAYEQYF.

This clonotype was observed at least ten times. The chain is built from TRBV30 and TRBJ2-2; perhaps TRBD1 as D (7 bases). CDR3 length equals 16 residues. Trimming cost V 2 bases and J 0 bases, with 13 bases left between them. CDR1 is GTSNPN, CDR2 SVGIG, per germline (reference sequence). CDR3 protein: CAWSIQGGANTGELFF. The CDR3 DNA reads as TGTGCCTGGAGTATTCAGGGGGGAGCGAACACCGGGGAGCTGTTTTTT. The complete variable domain, with remaining parts taken from reference TRBV30 and TRBJ2-2, reads SQTIHQWPATLVQPVGSPLSLECTVEGTSNPNLYWYRQAAGRGLQLLFYSVGIGQISSEVPQNLSASRPQDRQFILSSKKLLLSDSGFYLCAWSIQGGANTGELFFGEGSRLTVL.

The chain links TRBV2 to TRBJ2-7; D may match TRBD1 or TRBD2 (5 bases each). CDR3 length: 15 amino acids. CDR1 SNHLY and CDR2 FYNNEI come from the germline V gene. Trimming shortened V by 7 bases and J by 1 base, and 17 bases separated the two germline ends. The CDR3 DNA is TGTGCCAGCAAATTGGGGACGGGCGAATCCTACGAGCAGTACTTC. This encodes CASKLGTGESYEQYF.

In this sample, this clonotype turned up many times. The rearrangement joins TRBV18 to TRBJ2-7; D ambiguous. Germline CDR1 KGHSH, CDR2 LQKENI. V was pared by 4 bases and J by 3 bases, with 10 bases between. The CDR3 is made up of 13 amino acids. CDR3 residues: CASSLLPRYEQYF. The CDR3 DNA reads TGTGCCAGCTCACTCCTCCCCCGCTACGAGCAGTACTTC.

This clonotype has at least ten counts. The chain couples TRBV19 to TRBJ2-2; 13 bases agree with TRBD2. V lost 3 bases and J lost 5; bases outside the gene matches: 12. Germline lookup yields CDR1 LNHDA and CDR2 SQIVND (reference sequence). The CDR3 is 19 amino acids. CDR3: CASSMAGLAGWSSTGELFF. CDR3 sequence (DNA): TGTGCCAGTAGTATGGCGGGACTAGCGGGATGGAGTTCGACCGGGGAGCTGTTTTTT.

V and J are TRBV7-9 and TRBJ1-4; no clear D. Trimming removed 1 base from V and 0 bases from J, with 9 bases in between. The V gene's germline CDR1 is SEHNR and CDR2 FQNEAQ (reference sequence). The CDR3 totals 16 residues. CDR3 in amino acids: CASSLGHSTTNEKLFF. The CDR3 nucleotides are TGTGCCAGCAGCTTAGGACACAGTACAACTAATGAAAAACTGTTTTTT.

At least ten counts were recorded for this clonotype. As DNA, the CDR3 is TGTGCCAGCAGTCCCACAAGTAGTACTGAAGCTTTCTTT. It codes for CASSPTSSTEAFF. The V and J genes are TRBV28 and TRBJ1-1; no definite D call. Germline CDR1 is MDHEN and CDR2 is SYDVKM. The length of the CDR3 is 13 residues. V dropped 5 bases and J dropped 5 bases, with 12 bases sitting between them.

This clonotype occurred many times. The V gene is TRBV7-2, the J gene TRBJ1-3; D might be TRBD1 (5 bases). CDR3 length: 15 residues. The V end lost 1 base, the J end lost 4 bases, and 11 bases lay between the germline ends. CDR1 and CDR2 from the germline V gene are SGHTA and FQGNSA. CDR3 amino acids: CASSLGGASGNTIYF. The CDR3 region has the DNA TGTGCCAGCAGCTTAGGTGGGGCTTCGGGAAACACCATATATTTT.

This clonotype was picked up many times. The rearrangement links TRBV3-1 to TRBJ1-2; weak D call: TRBD1 (5 bases). Germline CDR1 LGHDT, CDR2 YNNKEL (reference sequence). The CDR3 runs 15 residues. V lost 4 bases to trimming and J lost 4 bases, with 16 bases between them. The CDR3 region is CASSPRPGDPYGYTF. Written as DNA, the CDR3 is TGTGCCAGCAGCCCCAGACCGGGGGATCCCTATGGCTACACCTTC.

This clonotype was observed many times. This chain joins TRBV12-3 or TRBV12-4 and TRBJ1-6, with 7 bases aligning to TRBD1. Trimming at V came to 5 bases and at J to 7 bases, leaving 11 bases not matched to a gene. The CDR3 spans 16 residues. CDR3 coding DNA: TGTGCCAGCAGTCCCCCCGGTAGGGGGCTGAATTCACCCCTCCACTTT. This codes for CASSPPGRGLNSPLHF.

This clonotype was counted many times. This sequence joins TRBV7-9 and TRBJ1-2, with D unclear. The CDR3 is made up of 15 amino acids. Trimming stripped 1 base from V and 6 bases from J, with 15 bases between. Germline V gene lookup returns CDR1 SEHNR and CDR2 FQNEAQ (reference sequence). The CDR3 reads CASSLVSGRGDGYTF. Written as DNA, the CDR3 is TGTGCCAGCAGCTTAGTGAGCGGGAGAGGTGATGGCTACACCTTC.

This chain uses TRBV5-1 with TRBJ2-1, with D possibly called TRBD1 or TRBD2 (5 bases each). Germline CDR1 and CDR2: SGHRS and YFSETQ. The length of the CDR3 is 14 residues. V was pared by 0 bases and J by 6 bases, with 10 bases between. The CDR3 is CASSLGQRSNEQFF. CDR3 nucleotides: TGCGCCAGCAGCTTGGGACAGCGGAGCAATGAGCAGTTCTTC.

This clonotype was counted many times. The V gene is TRBV27, the J gene TRBJ1-1; a possible D gene is TRBD1 (5 bases). Trimming removed 3 bases at V and 3 bases at J, with 14 bases between. The CDR3 has 15 amino acids. The germline gives CDR1 MNHEY, CDR2 SMNVEV (reference sequence). CDR3 DNA: TGTGCCAGCAGTTTGTCCGGGGGATCAGACACTGAAGCTTTCTTT. Its translation: CASSLSGGSDTEAFF.

This clonotype came up many times. The V gene is TRBV30, the J gene TRBJ2-2; D perhaps matches TRBD1 (6 bases). In germline, CDR1 is GTSNPN, CDR2 SVGIG (reference sequence). The V gene lost 0 bases and the J gene lost 2 bases, with 7 bases spanning the gap. This CDR3 has 14 residues. CDR3 loop: CAWSVGHNTGELFF. The CDR3 DNA follows: TGTGCCTGGAGTGTGGGACATAACACCGGGGAGCTGTTTTTT.

This clonotype has at least ten counts. V usage is TRBV29-1 and J usage is TRBJ1-2; TRBD1 might be the D (5 bases). The CDR3 totals 13 residues. Germline assignment: CDR1 SQVTM and CDR2 ANQGSEA. The ends were cut back, 1 base at V and 4 bases at J, with 10 bases in the middle. The CDR3 spells CSVEAPGTYGYTF. CDR3 bases: TGCAGCGTTGAAGCCCCAGGGACCTATGGCTACACCTTC. Complete variable domain (other parts from reference TRBV29-1 and TRBJ1-2): SAVISQKPSRDICQRGTSLTIQCQVDSQVTMMFWYRQQPGQSLTLIATANQGSEATYESGFVIDKFPISRPNLTFSTLTVSNMSPEDSSIYLCSVEAPGTYGYTFGSGTRLTVV.

V is TRBV7-3 and J is TRBJ1-5, with a weak D call TRBD1 (5 bases). CDR3 length: 13 amino acids. From germline, CDR1 is SGHTA and CDR2 FQGTGA. V lost 5 bases and J lost 9, with 14 bases in between. Here the CDR3 DNA reads TGTGCCAGCAGCATAATACCTCAGGGGCCCCAGCATTTT. Translated: CASSIIPQGPQHF.

This clonotype was observed at least ten times. The junction does not match germline at one end; this may be a read error. This chain connects TRBV6-5 to TRBJ1-1; 8 bases match TRBD1. Germline V lookup: CDR1 MNHEY, CDR2 SVGAGI. This CDR3 is 16 amino acids long. For the CDR3, the DNA is TGTGCCAGCAGTTCCACAGGGGGTTGGCAGAACCCTGAAGCTTTCTTT. It codes for CASSSTGGWQNPEAFF.

V and J are TRBV5-1 and TRBJ2-1; TRBD2 might be the D (5 bases). CDR3 length equals 15 residues. The ends were cut back, 4 bases at V and 0 bases at J, with 11 bases in the middle. CDR1 is SGHRS and CDR2 is YFSETQ in the germline V gene. CDR3 in DNA: TGCGCCAGCAGCCCCGCGGGCCACTCCTACAATGAGCAGTTCTTC. Encoded protein: CASSPAGHSYNEQFF.

This clonotype appeared many times. The rearrangement uses TRBV2 and TRBJ2-7, with 12 bases identical to TRBD2. Trimming took 6 bases from V and 0 from J; bases not matched to a gene: 9. The V gene's germline CDR1 is SNHLY and CDR2 FYNNEI. The CDR3 runs to 17 residues. The CDR3 nucleotides are TGTGCCAGCAGCCGGACTAGCGGGATGATTATCTCCTACGAGCAGTACTTC. It is translated as CASSRTSGMIISYEQYF. The whole variable domain, filled in from reference TRBV2 and TRBJ2-7, reads EPEVTQTPSHQVTQMGQEVILRCVPISNHLYFYWYRQILGQKVEFLVSFYNNEISEKSEIFDDQFSVERPDGSNFTLKIRSTKLEDSAMYFCASSRTSGMIISYEQYFGPGTRLTVT.

This clonotype was seen repeatedly, ten times or more. The chain is built from TRBV12-3 or TRBV12-4 and TRBJ2-2; no clear D. The CDR3 length is 12 residues. Trimming pared 6 bases from V and 6 bases from J, leaving 8 bases between. The CDR3 is CASRKWSGELFF. The CDR3 region has the DNA TGTGCCAGCAGGAAGTGGTCCGGGGAGCTGTTTTTT.

A remark on this clonotype: A read error may be the cause here, since a much bigger clone is one base away. This likely comes from a read error, as the CDR3 has no conserved phenylalanine or tryptophan at its end. V and J are TRBV7-8 and TRBJ1-2; 9 nucleotides align to TRBD1. In germline, CDR1 is SGHVS, CDR2 FQNEAQ. The CDR3 loop spans 15 amino acids. Trimming took 6 bases from V and 3 from J; bases not matched to a gene: 8. The CDR3: CASSYSWTGDYGYTY. The CDR3 DNA follows: TGTGCCAGCAGTTACTCTTGGACAGGGGACTATGGCTACACCTAC.

This clonotype showed up many times. The chain couples TRBV20-1 to TRBJ2-1, with D uncertain. The V and J ends lost 4 bases and 6 bases respectively, with 13 bases between them. Germline V lookup: CDR1 DFQATT, CDR2 SNEGSKA (reference sequence). The CDR3 spans 13 residues. The CDR3 nucleotides are TGCAGTGCTATGATTCGGCACTTCAATGAGCAGTTCTTC. Translated, it gives CSAMIRHFNEQFF.

This clonotype was observed many times. The CDR3 is CASSTLPNEQFF. The CDR3 bases are TGTGCCAGCTCCACCTTGCCCAATGAGCAGTTCTTC. The chain uses TRBV18 and TRBJ2-1; D ambiguous. CDR1 is KGHSH and CDR2 is LQKENI in the germline V gene. The CDR3 has 12 amino acids. V lost 6 bases and J lost 6, with 9 bases in between.